A single sample gave rise to the 18 T cell receptor beta chains below, sequenced in a study of patients and donors after allogeneic stem cell transplantation. TCRdb fed the RT-PCR reads into MiXCR, producing one record per CDR3 protein. The repertoire includes tens of thousands of distinct CDR3 sequences, 25% to 35% of them detected once, and about two thirds sits in the top ten. Sequenced material: blood, either unsorted or a sorted T cell fraction (not recorded which). These receptors were collected from a human donor who was either an allogeneic HSCT recipient or a stem cell or donor lymphocyte infusion donor (not recorded which). It is not recorded whose cells these are; they may come from a transplant donor.

The V call is TRBV12-3 or TRBV12-4, the J call TRBJ1-5, with D tentatively TRBD1 (5 bases). The CDR3 sequence is 13 residues long. V was trimmed by 3 bases and J by 5 bases, leaving 8 bases between them. The chain's CDR3 is CASSFREDQPQHF. The CDR3 DNA follows: TGTGCCAGCAGTTTCAGGGAGGATCAGCCCCAGCATTTT.

The chain combines TRBV6-6 with TRBJ2-7; possible D gene TRBD2, 5 bases. Trimming left V 2 bases short and J 2 bases short, with 10 bases between. The germline V gene has CDR1 MNHNY and CDR2 SVGAGI (reference sequence). CDR3 length equals 14 residues. The CDR3 DNA reads as TGTGCCAGCAGTTACGGCCCGGGGACCTACGAGCAGTACTTC. Translated: CASSYGPGTYEQYF.

V is TRBV5-1 and J is TRBJ1-5; 7 nucleotides line up with TRBD1. The germline CDR1 and CDR2 sequences are SGHRS and YFSETQ. CDR3 length: 15 amino acids. The V gene end was trimmed by 2 bases and the J gene end by 4 bases; junction bases not matched to a gene: 6. As DNA, the CDR3 is TGCGCCAGCAGCTTAGGGGGCAGCACAAATCAGCCCCAGCATTTT. Protein sequence: CASSLGGSTNQPQHF.

V is TRBV6-2 or TRBV6-3 and J is TRBJ1-2; 7 positions match TRBD1. This CDR3 comprises 15 residues. V lost 4 bases and J lost 2; bases outside the gene matches: 7. CDR1 MNHEY and CDR2 SVGEGT come from the germline V gene. In DNA, the CDR3 is TGTGCCAGCAGTTCCCCCGGACAGGCAAACTATGGCTACACCTTC. The encoded protein is CASSSPGQANYGYTF.

This clonotype has just a few counts. V gene TRBV12-3 or TRBV12-4 combines with J gene TRBJ2-3; D may correspond to TRBD1 or TRBD2 (5 bases each). Trimming cost V 1 base and J 4 bases, with 9 bases left between them. CDR3 length: 14 residues. CDR3 loop: CASSLGGPPDTQYF. The CDR3 DNA reads as TGTGCCAGCAGTTTAGGGGGACCGCCAGATACGCAGTATTTT.

The chain recombines TRBV7-9 with TRBJ1-3; TRBD1 is a possible D gene (6 bases). V lost 8 bases to trimming and J lost 0 bases, with 20 bases between them. The CDR3 loop spans 17 amino acids. Germline V lookup: CDR1 SEHNR, CDR2 FQNEAQ (reference sequence). The CDR3 loop reads CASGLGGAADSGNTIYF. The CDR3 coding sequence is TGTGCCAGCGGACTAGGGGGGGCCGCTGACTCTGGAAACACCATATATTTT.

This clonotype has more than one count but fewer than ten. The V and J genes are TRBV6-5 and TRBJ1-4; D is uncertain. Germline CDR1 and CDR2: MNHEY and SVGAGI. Between the trimmed V and J ends, which lost 8 bases and 5 bases, there was a span of 15 bases. This CDR3 region has 14 residues. The CDR3 sequence: CASSLGNRNEKLFF. CDR3 in DNA: TGTGCCAGCTCCCTGGGGAATCGGAATGAAAAACTGTTTTTT.

This clonotype was counted between two and nine times. This sequence joins TRBV5-1 and TRBJ1-2; a weak D match, TRBD1 (6 bases). The CDR3 has 15 amino acids. Germline values: CDR1 SGHRS, CDR2 YFSETQ. Trimming pared 2 bases from V and 0 bases from J, leaving 11 bases between. The CDR3 is CASSFRQAANYGYTF. CDR3 nucleotides: TGCGCCAGCAGCTTCCGACAGGCCGCTAACTATGGCTACACCTTC.

This clonotype was recorded at least ten times. The rearrangement joins TRBV12-3 or TRBV12-4 to TRBJ1-4, with D uncertain. V shed 6 bases and J shed 6 bases, with 8 bases lying between them. This CDR3 contains 12 residues. DNA for the CDR3: TGTGCCAGCAGACGTTCGGATGAAAAACTGTTTTTT. It yields the protein CASRRSDEKLFF.

Only a few counts were recorded for this clonotype. The V call is TRBV3-1, the J call TRBJ1-4; maybe TRBD1 (5 bases). Germline values: CDR1 LGHDT, CDR2 YNNKEL (reference sequence). This CDR3 spans 12 amino acids. Trimming pared 0 bases from V and 15 bases from J, leaving 11 bases between. Here the CDR3 DNA reads TGTGCCAGCAGCCAAGATACGGCGGGGGTGTTTTTT. Amino acids: CASSQDTAGVFF.

The genes are TRBV5-1 and TRBJ1-6; D call uncertain. Germline-derived CDR1 and CDR2 are SGHRS and YFSETQ. Trimming took 0 bases from V and 7 from J, leaving 8 bases between them. The CDR3 spans 14 residues. CDR3 DNA: TGCGCCAGCAGCTTGGTGACCGAGAATTCACCCCTCCACTTT. This encodes CASSLVTENSPLHF. The full variable domain, completed using reference TRBV5-1 and TRBJ1-6, is KAGVTQTPRYLIKTRGQQVTLSCSPISGHRSVSWYQQTPGQGLQFLFEYFSETQRNKGNFPGRFSGRQFSNSRSEMNVSTLELGDSALYLCASSLVTENSPLHFGNGTRLTVT.

The chain couples TRBV6-2 or TRBV6-3 to TRBJ1-5; D is unresolved. The V end was cut by 5 bases, the J end by 0 bases, with 11 bases between. CDR3 size: 15 residues. Germline CDR1 reads MNHEY; CDR2 reads SVGEGT. The chain's CDR3 is CASSTLAASNQPQHF. CDR3 DNA sequence: TGTGCCAGCAGTACCCTGGCGGCTAGCAATCAGCCCCAGCATTTT.

The chain recombines TRBV12-3 or TRBV12-4 with TRBJ1-5, with D possibly matching TRBD1 (5 bases). Trimming took off 8 bases at V and 4 bases at J, with 12 bases between the two ends. This CDR3 comprises 13 residues. The CDR3: CASRGKGNQPQHF. CDR3 nucleotides: TGTGCCAGCCGAGGGAAGGGGAATCAGCCCCAGCATTTT.

This clonotype was picked up many times. The chain links TRBV20-1 to TRBJ1-1, with TRBD1 matching 8 bases. Germline V CDR1 and CDR2: DFQATT, SNEGSKA (reference sequence). The CDR3 is 12 amino acids. CDR3 region: CRDRAPNTEAFF. CDR3 sequence (DNA): TGCAGGGACAGGGCCCCGAACACTGAAGCTTTCTTT.

This clonotype was found a few times. This rearrangement joins TRBV7-9 to TRBJ2-2; TRBD2 is a possible D gene (5 bases). The V and J ends lost 5 bases and 1 base respectively, with 26 bases between them. The CDR3 totals 20 residues. Looked up from germline, CDR1 is SEHNR and CDR2 is FQNEAQ (reference sequence). CDR3 protein: CASSHEARGGPRGNTGELFF. The CDR3 region has the DNA TGTGCCAGCAGCCACGAGGCCCGAGGTGGACCTCGGGGGAACACCGGGGAGCTGTTTTTT.

The rearrangement uses TRBV20-1 and TRBJ1-2; D possibly corresponds to TRBD1 (5 bases). CDR1 DFQATT and CDR2 SNEGSKA come from the germline V gene (reference sequence). CDR3 length: 14 amino acids. The V end lost 2 bases, the J end lost 3 bases, and 13 bases lay between the germline ends. This CDR3 is CSARRGREDYGYTF. CDR3 nucleotides: TGCAGTGCTAGAAGGGGCAGGGAGGACTATGGCTACACCTTC.

The chain employs TRBV6-5 and TRBJ2-7, with 10 bases identical to TRBD2. The J segment lost 0 bases and the V segment lost 5 bases, leaving 7 bases of the junction unmatched. Germline V gene sequence: CDR1 MNHEY, CDR2 SVGAGI. The CDR3 runs to 16 residues. CDR3 amino acids: CASSDLAGVDSYEQYF. CDR3 DNA sequence: TGTGCCAGCAGTGACCTAGCGGGGGTTGACTCCTACGAGCAGTACTTC.

This chain joins TRBV12-3 or TRBV12-4 and TRBJ2-7; D is unresolved. The length of the CDR3 is 12 residues. V was cut by 6 bases and J by 7 bases, with 13 bases left in between. The CDR3 DNA is TGTGCCAGCAGCGAACCGCTGGGGGAGCAGTACTTC. Translation: CASSEPLGEQYF.